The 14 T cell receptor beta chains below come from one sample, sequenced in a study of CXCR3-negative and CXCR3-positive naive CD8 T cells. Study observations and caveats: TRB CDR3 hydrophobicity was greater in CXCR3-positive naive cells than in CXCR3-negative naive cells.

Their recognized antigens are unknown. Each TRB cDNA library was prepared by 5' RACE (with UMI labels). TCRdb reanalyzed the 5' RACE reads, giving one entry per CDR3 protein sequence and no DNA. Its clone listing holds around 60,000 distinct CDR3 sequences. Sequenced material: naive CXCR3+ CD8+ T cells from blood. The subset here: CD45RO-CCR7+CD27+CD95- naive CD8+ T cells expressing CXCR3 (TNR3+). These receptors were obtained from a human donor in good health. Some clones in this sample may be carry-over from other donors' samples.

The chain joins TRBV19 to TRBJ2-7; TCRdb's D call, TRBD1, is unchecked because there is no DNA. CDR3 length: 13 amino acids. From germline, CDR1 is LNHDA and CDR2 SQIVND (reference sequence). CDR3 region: CASRTGPTYEQYF.

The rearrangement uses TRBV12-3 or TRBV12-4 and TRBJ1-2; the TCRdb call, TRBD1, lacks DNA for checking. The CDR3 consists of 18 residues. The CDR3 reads CASSFASPGQAFNYGYTF.

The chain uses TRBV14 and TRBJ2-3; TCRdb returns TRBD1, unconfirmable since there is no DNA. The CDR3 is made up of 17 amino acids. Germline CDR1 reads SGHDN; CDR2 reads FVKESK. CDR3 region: CASSQGPSGGRTDTQYF.

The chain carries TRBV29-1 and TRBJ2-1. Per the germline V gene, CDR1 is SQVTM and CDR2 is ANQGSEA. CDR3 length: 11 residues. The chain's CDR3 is CSVDSYNEQFF.

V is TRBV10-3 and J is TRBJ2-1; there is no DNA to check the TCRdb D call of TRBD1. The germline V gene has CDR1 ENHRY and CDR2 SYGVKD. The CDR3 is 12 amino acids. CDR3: CAITTEWGEQFF.

This chain's CDR3 is CASSPSGGAQETQYF. This chain links TRBV5-5 with TRBJ2-5; TCRdb's assignment of TRBD2 cannot be checked, as there is no DNA. Germline V gene data show CDR1 as SGHKS and CDR2 as YYEKEE (reference sequence). There are 15 residues in the CDR3. The full variable domain, rest sourced from reference TRBV5-5 and TRBJ2-5, is DAGVTQSPTHLIKTRGQQVTLRCSPISGHKSVSWYQQVLGQGPQFIFQYYEKEERGRGNFPDRFSARQFPNYSSELNVNALLLGDSALYLCASSPSGGAQETQYFGPGTRLLVL.

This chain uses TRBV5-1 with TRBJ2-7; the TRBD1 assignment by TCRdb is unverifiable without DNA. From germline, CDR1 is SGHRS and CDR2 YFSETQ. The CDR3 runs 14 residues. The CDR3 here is CASSFDRFGYEQYF.

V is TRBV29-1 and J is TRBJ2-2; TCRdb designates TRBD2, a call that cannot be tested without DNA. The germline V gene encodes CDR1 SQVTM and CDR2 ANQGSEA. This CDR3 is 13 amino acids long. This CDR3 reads CSAGTPNTGELFF.

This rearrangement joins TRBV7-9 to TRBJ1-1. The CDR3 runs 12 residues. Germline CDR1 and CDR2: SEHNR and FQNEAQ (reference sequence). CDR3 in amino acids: CASSLDVTEAFF.

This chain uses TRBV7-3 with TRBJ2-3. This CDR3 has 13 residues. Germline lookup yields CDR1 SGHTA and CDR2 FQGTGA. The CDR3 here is CASSLTGTDTQYF.

This chain's CDR3 is CASSLPGNYEQYF. The chain joins TRBV13 to TRBJ2-7; TCRdb indicates TRBD1, and absent DNA this call remains unverified. In germline, CDR1 is PRHDT, CDR2 FYEKMQ (reference sequence). This CDR3 is 13 amino acids long.

The CDR3 protein is CATETNTEAFF. The gene calls are TRBV6-6 and TRBJ1-1; absent DNA, TCRdb's TRBD1 call cannot be checked. The CDR3 covers 11 residues. CDR1 and CDR2 from the germline V gene are MNHNY and SVGAGI (reference sequence).

The CDR3 spells CASSQDLQGGEQYF. The V gene is TRBV4-3, the J gene TRBJ2-7; the D call from TCRdb, TRBD2, cannot be confirmed without DNA. The CDR3 consists of 14 residues. Germline-derived CDR1 and CDR2 are LGHNA and YSLEER.

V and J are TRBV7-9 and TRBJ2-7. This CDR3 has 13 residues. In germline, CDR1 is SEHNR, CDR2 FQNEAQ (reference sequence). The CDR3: CASSSSGRYEQYF.